Each of the 32 T cell receptor beta chains below was sequenced from the same sample in a study of cytomegalovirus exposure and HLA in healthy donors. The data were produced by immunoSEQ multiplex PCR, yet TCRdb's version contains in-frame clones alone and is incomplete. The sample holds about 200,000 clones, around 80% seen once. The sequencing sample was made of PBMCs. Every receptor here comes from a woman aged 30 to 39 in good health and CMV-seropositive.

The CDR3 DNA reads as TGCGCCAGCAGGATTCGGGAAGCGTTCACTGAAGCTTTCTTT. Protein product: CASRIREAFTEAFF. This chain uses TRBV5-1 with TRBJ1-1; D is undetermined. With 5 bases removed from V and 4 bases from J, the gap between germline ends came to 15 bases. Germline lookup yields CDR1 SGHRS and CDR2 YFSETQ. The CDR3 length is 14 residues.

This rearrangement joins TRBV5-1 to TRBJ1-5, with TRBD1 matching over 8 bases. The CDR3 is 14 residues long. CDR1 is SGHRS, CDR2 YFSETQ, per germline. The ends lost 4 bases at V and 6 bases at J; junction bases unmatched: 6. CDR3 amino acids: CASSPSGGSQPQHF. CDR3 DNA sequence: TGCGCCAGCAGCCCTTCAGGGGGCTCTCAGCCCCAGCATTTT.

The chain links TRBV4-1 to TRBJ1-5; 9 nucleotides line up with TRBD1. V lost 0 bases, J lost 4 bases, and 7 bases stayed unmatched. Germline values: CDR1 MGHRA, CDR2 YSYEKL. There are 17 residues in the CDR3. The chain's CDR3 is CASSQDATGGRNQPQHF. The CDR3 DNA follows: TGCGCCAGCAGCCAAGACGCGACAGGGGGAAGAAATCAGCCCCAGCATTTT.

The chain uses TRBV11-2 and TRBJ2-7; D gene ambiguous. V was cut by 2 bases and J by 5 bases, with 7 bases left in between. Germline loops: CDR1 SGHAT, CDR2 FQNNGV. The CDR3 is 12 residues long. CDR3 sequence (DNA): TGTGCCAGCAGCTTATCGCGAGACGAGCAGTACTTC. It encodes CASSLSRDEQYF.

This clone has only a few counts. This sequence joins TRBV7-9 and TRBJ1-1, with 8 bases fitting TRBD1. Germline V gene sequence: CDR1 SEHNR, CDR2 FQNEAQ (reference sequence). The CDR3 is 13 residues long. V shed 7 bases, J shed 6 bases, and the junction held 7 bases outside the gene matches. The CDR3 loop reads CASIEQQGAEAFF. In DNA, the CDR3 is TGTGCCAGCATCGAACAACAGGGGGCTGAAGCTTTCTTT.

This clone has a single count. The chain is built from TRBV15 and TRBJ2-7, with D possibly TRBD2 on 6 matching bases. Per the germline V gene, CDR1 is LNHNV and CDR2 is YYDKDF (reference sequence). The germline V and J ends were trimmed by 0 bases and 5 bases, with 17 bases remaining between them. The CDR3 is 16 amino acids. For the CDR3, the DNA is TGTGCCACCAGCAGAGATCTGGATCCGGGGGTGGACGAGCAGTACTTC. Its protein product is CATSRDLDPGVDEQYF.

The chain has TRBV27 and TRBJ2-7; no reliable D call. Germline values: CDR1 MNHEY, CDR2 SMNVEV (reference sequence). Trimming stripped 6 bases from V and 6 bases from J, with 15 bases between. The CDR3 contains 13 residues. CDR3 in DNA: TGTGCCAGCAGACCATTCGGTCTCTCCGAGCAGTACTTC. Protein sequence: CASRPFGLSEQYF.

This clone was detected only a few times. The sample has other DNA sequences that encode this CDR3 too. The chain couples TRBV5-6 to TRBJ2-5; D is unclear. Germline CDR1 is SGHDT and CDR2 is YYEEEE. The ends were cut back, 2 bases at V and 5 bases at J, with 4 bases in the middle. The CDR3 loop spans 11 amino acids. CDR3 sequence reads: CASSLAETQYF. The DNA of the CDR3 is TGTGCCAGCAGCTTAGCTGAGACCCAGTACTTC.

To note about this clone: The germline gene is not matched at one end of the junction; a read error may be the cause. V gene TRBV10-1 combines with J gene TRBJ2-7; D not resolved. CDR1 is WNHNN, CDR2 SYGVQD, per germline (reference sequence). The CDR3 consists of 14 residues. The CDR3 nucleotides are TGCGCCAGCAGTGAGTCGGGTAGCTCCTTCGAGCAGTACTTC. It yields the protein CASSESGSSFEQYF.

The chain is built from TRBV15 and TRBJ2-5, with D perhaps matching TRBD2 (6 bases). The CDR3 contains 15 residues. V dropped 4 bases and J dropped 5 bases, with 17 bases sitting between them. Germline-derived CDR1 and CDR2 are LNHNV and YYDKDF (reference sequence). In DNA, the CDR3 is TGTGCCACCAGCACCCGGGCGGGGTATGGGGAGACCCAGTACTTC. It yields the protein CATSTRAGYGETQYF.

The J gene is TRBJ2-7, the V gene TRBV21-1; TRBD2 reflects the table's D call only, with no check against the DNA. TRBV21-1 is a recognized pseudogene. The CDR3 length is 13 residues. CDR3 nucleotide sequence: TGTGCCAGCAGCAAGGTCCTAGCCTACGAGCAGTACTTC. Translation: CASSKVLAYEQYF.

This chain uses TRBV18 with TRBJ2-2; D gene ambiguous. CDR3 length: 13 residues. The germline gives CDR1 KGHSH, CDR2 LQKENI. Between the trimmed V and J ends, which lost 4 bases and 4 bases, there was a span of 7 bases. The CDR3 DNA sequence: TGTGCCAGCTCACTAGGAGTCACCGGGGAGCTGTTTTTT. Translated, it gives CASSLGVTGELFF.

The V call is TRBV5-1, the J call TRBJ2-1, with 8 bases matching TRBD1. V was pared by 4 bases and J by 6 bases, with 9 bases of the junction left unmatched. Germline lookup yields CDR1 SGHRS and CDR2 YFSETQ. The CDR3 consists of 15 residues. The DNA of the CDR3 is TGCGCCAGCAGCATGGGGACAGGCATTTCCAATGAGCAGTTCTTC. Its translation: CASSMGTGISNEQFF.

The chain has TRBV4-1 and TRBJ2-7; TRBD2 aligns across 7 bases. V lost 3 bases, J lost 2 bases, and 13 bases stayed unmatched. Germline V gene sequence: CDR1 MGHRA, CDR2 YSYEKL. The CDR3 runs 17 residues. The DNA for the CDR3 is TGCGCCAGCAGCCAGTTGGATATTAGGGGAGGGACCTACGAGCAGTACTTC. The encoded protein is CASSQLDIRGGTYEQYF.

The chain recombines TRBV5-1 with TRBJ1-3; possibly TRBD1 for D (6 bases). The germline V gene has CDR1 SGHRS and CDR2 YFSETQ. V shed 4 bases and J shed 0 bases, with 17 bases lying between them. The CDR3 length is 17 residues. CDR3 in DNA: TGCGCCAGCAGCCACGACCCCGGACAGAACTCTGGAAACACCATATATTTT. Its protein product is CASSHDPGQNSGNTIYF.

The V call is TRBV12-5, the J call TRBJ2-4; no reliable D call. From germline, CDR1 is LGHNT and CDR2 FRNRAP. Trimming pared 1 base from V and 0 bases from J, leaving 10 bases between. This CDR3 is built from 16 residues. CDR3 nucleotides: TGTGCTAGTGGTTTGGAACTTTGCGGAGCCAAAAACATTCAGTACTTC. Residues: CASGLELCGAKNIQYF.

The genes are TRBV5-1 and TRBJ2-6; TRBD1 might be the D (6 bases). Germline CDR1 SGHRS, CDR2 YFSETQ. V shed 3 bases and J shed 0 bases, with 13 bases lying between them. The CDR3 is 17 residues long. This CDR3 is CASSYQTGNSGANVLTF. The CDR3 nucleotides are TGCGCCAGCAGCTACCAAACAGGGAACTCTGGGGCCAACGTCCTGACTTTC. The entire variable domain, with the rest obtained from reference TRBV5-1 and TRBJ2-6, is as follows: KAGVTQTPRYLIKTRGQQVTLSCSPISGHRSVSWYQQTPGQGLQFLFEYFSETQRNKGNFPGRFSGRQFSNSRSEMNVSTLELGDSALYLCASSYQTGNSGANVLTFGAGSRLTVL.

This clone came up a few times. The chain carries TRBV18 and TRBJ2-2; 8 bases map to TRBD2. The germline V gene encodes CDR1 KGHSH and CDR2 LQKENI. V shed 3 bases and J 3 bases; nucleotides not matched to a gene: 6. The CDR3 has 16 residues. This CDR3 is CASSPAASGYTGELFF. The CDR3 DNA reads TGTGCCAGCTCACCTGCGGCTAGCGGGTACACCGGGGAGCTGTTTTTT.

The chain uses TRBV9 and TRBJ2-2; 16 bases agree with TRBD2. This CDR3 is 18 amino acids long. The V and J ends lost 1 base and 6 bases, in that order; junction bases with no gene match: 6. The V gene's germline CDR1 is SGDLS and CDR2 YYNGEE. In DNA, the CDR3 is TGTGCCAGCAGCGTAACGGGACTAGCGGGAGGGGTCGCCGGGGAGCTGTTTTTT. Protein sequence: CASSVTGLAGGVAGELFF.

The rearrangement links TRBV5-1 to TRBJ2-5; TRBD1 agrees at 7 bases. Germline lookup yields CDR1 SGHRS and CDR2 YFSETQ. The CDR3 length is 16 residues. V lost 2 bases, J lost 0 bases, and 7 bases stayed unmatched. Written as DNA, the CDR3 is TGCGCCAGCAGCTTAAACCCGACAGGGAACCAAGAGACCCAGTACTTC. It specifies CASSLNPTGNQETQYF.

V gene TRBV27 combines with J gene TRBJ2-1; no reliable D call. The CDR3 has 15 amino acids. Germline CDR1 MNHEY, CDR2 SMNVEV (reference sequence). Trimming stripped 5 bases from V and 4 bases from J, with 15 bases between. For the CDR3, the DNA is TGTGCCAGCAGTCCGCTACTAAGCCCTTACAATGAGCAGTTCTTC. Its translation: CASSPLLSPYNEQFF.

The chain has TRBV7-6 and TRBJ1-5, with D hard to call. Per germline, CDR1 SGHVS and CDR2 FNYEAQ. The CDR3 totals 13 residues. V was pared by 3 bases and J by 5 bases, with 8 bases between. In DNA, the CDR3 is TGTGCCAGCAGCTTCGCGGAGGATCAGCCCCAGCATTTT. Translation: CASSFAEDQPQHF.

The chain carries TRBV6-1 and TRBJ2-3, with D perhaps TRBD2 (6 bases). Germline values: CDR1 MNHNS, CDR2 SASEGT. Trimming cost V 4 bases and J 6 bases, with 20 bases left between them. The length of the CDR3 is 16 residues. The CDR3 DNA follows: TGTGCCAGCAGTGCCGTCGGGGGATTGCGTATGGATACGCAGTATTTT. Translated, it gives CASSAVGGLRMDTQYF.

This clone was seen more than once but under ten times. The chain combines TRBV6-1 with TRBJ2-5; D might be TRBD2 (5 bases). V was pared by 1 base and J by 5 bases, with 5 bases between. This CDR3 spans 12 amino acids. CDR1 and CDR2 from the germline V gene are MNHNS and SASEGT. As DNA, the CDR3 is TGTGCCAGCAGTGAAGGAGGGGAGACCCAGTACTTC. Amino acids: CASSEGGETQYF.

This clone was seen more than once but under ten times. The chain combines TRBV6-6 with TRBJ1-2; the match to TRBD1 covers 7 bases. Germline CDR1 is MNHNY and CDR2 is SVGAGI (reference sequence). V dropped 6 bases and J dropped 8; count of bases not matched to a gene: 9. The CDR3 consists of 13 residues. The CDR3 bases are TGTGCCAGCAGCCCCGACAGGGTGAGAGGCTACACCTTC. Residues: CASSPDRVRGYTF.

The V call is TRBV11-1, the J call TRBJ2-6, with D unclear. V lost 2 bases and J lost 2, with 4 bases in between. Germline lookup yields CDR1 SGHAT and CDR2 FQDESV (reference sequence). This CDR3 is 14 amino acids long. In DNA form, the CDR3 reads TGTGCCAGCAGCTTACAGGCTGGGGCCAACGTCCTGACTTTC. Translating it yields CASSLQAGANVLTF.

CDR3 nucleotide sequence: TGTGCCAGCAGTCTTAGACAGGACTCTAACTATGGCTACACCTTC. Translated: CASSLRQDSNYGYTF. The chain recombines TRBV6-5 with TRBJ1-2; D may be TRBD1 (6 bases). Trimming cost V 5 bases and J 0 bases, with 13 bases left between them. CDR1 MNHEY and CDR2 SVGAGI come from the germline V gene. The CDR3 sequence is 15 residues long.

This rearrangement joins TRBV6-1 to TRBJ1-2; 10 nucleotides align to TRBD1. Germline CDR1 and CDR2: MNHNS and SASEGT. The junction had 8 bases not matched to a gene; V was cut back by 5 bases and J by 8 bases. CDR3 size: 14 residues. The chain's CDR3 is CASSKTTGGYGYTF. CDR3 in DNA: TGTGCCAGCAGTAAAACGACAGGGGGCTACGGCTACACCTTC.

This clone has just one count. The rearrangement uses TRBV7-6 and TRBJ2-3, with TRBD1 identical over 8 bases. The CDR3 is 17 amino acids. The V segment lost 2 bases and the J segment 4 bases; nucleotides outside the gene matches: 11. Germline loops: CDR1 SGHVS, CDR2 FNYEAQ. CDR3 sequence reads: CASSLNRRRGRPDTQYF. DNA of the CDR3: TGTGCCAGCAGCTTAAATAGGCGCAGGGGGCGACCAGATACGCAGTATTTT.

This clone is a singleton in its sample. V is TRBV2 and J is TRBJ2-5, with 7 nucleotides matching TRBD1. V dropped 3 bases and J dropped 4; count of bases not matched to a gene: 8. In germline, CDR1 is SNHLY, CDR2 FYNNEI. The CDR3 contains 15 residues. The CDR3: CASSETPPGGETQYF. The DNA for the CDR3 is TGTGCCAGCAGTGAGACCCCCCCAGGGGGAGAGACCCAGTACTTC.

This clone has just a few counts. This chain links TRBV14 with TRBJ1-2; the D gene is possibly TRBD1 (5 bases). V lost 2 bases to trimming and J lost 5 bases, with 6 bases between them. This CDR3 comprises 12 residues. Germline V CDR1 and CDR2: SGHDN, FVKESK. As DNA, the CDR3 is TGTGCCAGCAGCCAATCAGGGTATGGCTACACCTTC. Its translation is CASSQSGYGYTF.

The CDR3 spells CASRPSGRAYEQYF. In DNA, the CDR3 is TGTGCCAGCAGACCTAGCGGGAGGGCCTACGAGCAGTACTTC. The chain couples TRBV7-2 to TRBJ2-7; 12 bases fit TRBD2. The CDR3 totals 14 residues. With 6 bases clipped from V and 2 bases from J, the junction kept 2 bases outside the gene matches. CDR1 is SGHTA and CDR2 is FQGNSA in the germline V gene.